Below, 30 T cell receptor beta chains from the same sample are listed, as sequenced in a study of cytomegalovirus exposure and HLA in healthy donors. It was with 60 Vbeta and 13 Jbeta primers that the PCR ran. This table comes from immunoSEQ multiplex PCR, and its TCRdb copy is limited to in-frame clones, with some not included. The data show some 70,000 clones, 75% to 80% seen once. Sequences were obtained from PBMCs. Receptors were obtained from a man between 18 and 29 years old in good health and CMV-seronegative.

The chain recombines TRBV6-5 with TRBJ1-1; D is unresolved. Between the trimmed V and J ends, which lost 7 bases and 8 bases, there was a span of 23 bases. Germline CDR1 and CDR2: MNHEY and SVGAGI. The CDR3 length is 15 residues. CDR3 DNA sequence: TGTGCCAGCACCGTGGGTGCCGGATTACTGAGGGAAGCTTTCTTT. Its translation is CASTVGAGLLREAFF.

This chain uses TRBV4-1 with TRBJ2-5, with 9 bases matching TRBD1. This CDR3 contains 14 residues. V lost 4 bases to trimming and J lost 4 bases; unmatched junction nucleotides: 4. Per the germline V gene, CDR1 is MGHRA and CDR2 is YSYEKL. DNA for the CDR3: TGCGCCAGCAGCCGTACACAGGGGGCAGAGACCCAGTACTTC. It encodes CASSRTQGAETQYF.

The gene calls are TRBV6-5 and TRBJ2-3, with 7 bases identical to TRBD1. Germline CDR1 reads MNHEY; CDR2 reads SVGAGI. J lost 10 bases, V lost 5 bases, and 9 bases had no gene match. This CDR3 has 13 amino acids. The DNA for the CDR3 is TGTGCCAGCAGTGGGACAGCGCCCAGGGCGCAGTATTTT. It is translated as CASSGTAPRAQYF.

CDR3 amino acids: CASSFRDRGIDEQFF. CDR3 nucleotides: TGTGCCAGCAGCTTTAGGGACAGGGGGATAGATGAGCAGTTCTTC. The genes are TRBV13 and TRBJ2-1; TRBD1 matches 11 bases. Germline assignment: CDR1 PRHDT and CDR2 FYEKMQ (reference sequence). The length of the CDR3 is 15 residues. The trim removed 3 bases at V and 8 bases at J, leaving 6 bases unmatched.

This chain links TRBV7-2 with TRBJ2-1; TRBD1 is a possible D gene (5 bases). From germline, CDR1 is SGHTA and CDR2 FQGNSA. The CDR3 extends over 14 amino acids. The V and J ends lost 3 bases and 5 bases respectively, with 11 bases between them. The CDR3 DNA sequence: TGTGCCAGCAGCTTCTCCGAAGGGGACAATGAGCAGTTCTTC. As protein: CASSFSEGDNEQFF.

This chain joins TRBV25-1 and TRBJ1-2; unclear D gene. The V and J ends lost 3 bases and 4 bases respectively, with 18 bases between them. CDR3 length: 16 residues. Germline CDR1 and CDR2: MGHDK and SYGVNS. The chain's CDR3 is CASSDSNVHTRYGYTF. CDR3 DNA sequence: TGTGCCAGCAGTGACTCTAACGTTCATACCCGCTATGGCTACACCTTC.

V usage is TRBV18 and J usage is TRBJ2-5, with 8 bases identical to TRBD1. V shed 3 bases, J shed 4 bases, and the junction held 19 bases outside the gene matches. The CDR3 is 19 amino acids. Germline values: CDR1 KGHSH, CDR2 LQKENI. DNA of the CDR3: TGTGCCAGCTCACCGCGGGCAACGACAGGGGTTGGTGTAAGAGAGACCCAGTACTTC. Amino acid sequence: CASSPRATTGVGVRETQYF.

The rearrangement joins TRBV14 to TRBJ2-7, with D perhaps matching TRBD1 (5 bases). The ends were cut back, 2 bases at V and 3 bases at J, with 20 bases in the middle. This CDR3 comprises 17 residues. Germline V CDR1 and CDR2: SGHDN, FVKESK. The DNA of the CDR3 is TGTGCCAGCAGCCAAATCAGCAATCTTGGGGCCTACTACGAGCAGTACGTC. Translated: CASSQISNLGAYYEQYV.

This clone was observed a handful of times. The chain carries TRBV7-6 and TRBJ2-3; 12 bases match TRBD2. Looked up from germline, CDR1 is SGHVS and CDR2 is FNYEAQ. CDR3 length equals 17 residues. V trimming: 4 bases; J trimming: 2 bases; junction bases outside the gene matches: 7. CDR3 nucleotides: TGTGCCAGCAGCTCTCTGACTAGCGGGGGTCACACAGATACGCAGTATTTT. Protein sequence: CASSSLTSGGHTDTQYF.

The chain recombines TRBV5-6 with TRBJ2-5; 7 bases line up with TRBD2. The J call may be wrong; the DNA end is better matched by TRBJ2-7. The CDR3 runs 17 residues. CDR1 and CDR2 from the germline V gene are SGHDT and YYEEEE. This chain's CDR3 is CASSLGVGRGSSYEQYF. The DNA for the CDR3 is TGTGCCAGCAGCTTGGGAGTGGGGCGGGGGAGCTCCTACGAGCAGTACTTC.

The chain has TRBV7-2 and TRBJ2-7; 8 nucleotides match TRBD1. Germline CDR1 and CDR2: SGHTA and FQGNSA. The CDR3 covers 12 residues. V was pared by 5 bases and J by 6 bases, with 3 bases of the junction left unmatched. The chain's CDR3 is CASSRQGSEQYF. CDR3 sequence (DNA): TGTGCCAGCAGCCGACAGGGGAGCGAGCAGTACTTC.

V is TRBV19 and J is TRBJ1-6; tentatively, D is TRBD1 (6 bases). This CDR3 has 12 residues. CDR1 is LNHDA, CDR2 SQIVND, per germline (reference sequence). V was clipped by 11 bases and J by 7 bases, with 12 bases between them. CDR3 protein: CASGQINSPLHF. The DNA for the CDR3 is TGTGCCTCCGGACAGATAAATTCACCCCTCCACTTT.

CDR3 DNA: TGTGCCAGCAGAGGACAGGGGGCGGCCGGGGAGCTGTTTTTT. Residues: CASRGQGAAGELFF. The chain links TRBV7-8 to TRBJ2-2; 11 bases line up with TRBD1. Per the germline V gene, CDR1 is SGHVS and CDR2 is FQNEAQ. V gave up 6 bases and J gave up 6 bases; unmatched junction bases: 3. The CDR3 consists of 14 residues.

The CDR3 DNA is TGTGCCAGCAGTCCGTTGACAAGTAACTATGGCTACACCTTC. Residues: CASSPLTSNYGYTF. The rearrangement uses TRBV2 and TRBJ1-2; no clear D. V was cut by 5 bases and J by 1 base, with 11 bases left in between. There are 14 residues in the CDR3. Germline V gene lookup returns CDR1 SNHLY and CDR2 FYNNEI.

The chain is built from TRBV30 and TRBJ1-2, with D perhaps matching TRBD1 (6 bases). Germline assignment: CDR1 GTSNPN and CDR2 SVGIG (reference sequence). Trimming stripped 6 bases from V and 1 base from J, with 12 bases between. CDR3 size: 13 residues. The chain's CDR3 is CACSGASNYGYTF. In DNA, the CDR3 is TGTGCCTGCTCAGGGGCTAGTAACTATGGCTACACCTTC.

The CDR3 region has the DNA TGTGCCAGCAGCTTAGCGCGGAGGGCCCGCAGGGAAAAACTGTTTTTT. Translated: CASSLARRARREKLFF. The chain recombines TRBV7-6 with TRBJ1-4, with D unclear. The CDR3 consists of 16 residues. V was trimmed by 0 bases and J by 8 bases, leaving 16 bases between them. Germline loops: CDR1 SGHVS, CDR2 FNYEAQ. The full variable domain, its missing parts supplied by reference TRBV7-6 and TRBJ1-4, is GAGVSQSPRYKVTKRGQDVALRCDPISGHVSLYWYRQALGQGPEFLTYFNYEAQQDKSGLPNDRFSAERPEGSISTLTIQRTEQRDSAMYRCASSLARRARREKLFFGSGTQLSVL.

The V call is TRBV6-1, the J call TRBJ2-1; D is perhaps TRBD2 (5 bases). Germline values: CDR1 MNHNS, CDR2 SASEGT. V shed 7 bases and J shed 10 bases, with 23 bases lying between them. This CDR3 has 15 residues. CDR3 sequence (DNA): TGTGCCAGCATCGTCGAGGACTCGGTGCGTGGGGAGCAGTTCTTC. It translates to CASIVEDSVRGEQFF.

J is TRBJ2-2 and V is TRBV21-1; TRBD1, the table's D call, was not compared with the DNA. TRBV21-1 is classified as a pseudogene. The CDR3 runs to 15 residues. CDR3 nucleotides: TGTGCCAGCAGTACAGGGGCCGCGAACACCGGGGAGCTGTTTTTT. The encoded protein is CASSTGAANTGELFF.

J is TRBJ2-1 and V is TRBV7-6; the D gene is possibly TRBD1 (5 bases). Per the germline V gene, CDR1 is SGHVS and CDR2 is FNYEAQ. This CDR3 is 14 amino acids long. V lost 5 bases and J lost 6, with 14 bases in between. CDR3 sequence (DNA): TGTGCCAGCAGCCCCAGGGTTGATGGCAATGAGCAGTTCTTC. It translates to CASSPRVDGNEQFF.

The chain combines TRBV5-1 with TRBJ2-2, with D possibly matching TRBD2 (5 bases). Germline V gene sequence: CDR1 SGHRS, CDR2 YFSETQ. Deletions cut 8 bases from V and 1 base from J, with 9 bases between. The CDR3 totals 13 residues. The CDR3 protein is CASTGVNTGELFF. The CDR3 bases are TGCGCCAGTACCGGGGTGAACACCGGGGAGCTGTTTTTT.

This clone has only one observation. The chain has TRBV5-6 and TRBJ2-7; D is perhaps TRBD1 (5 bases). The CDR3 extends over 12 amino acids. The V and J ends lost 5 bases and 4 bases respectively, with 10 bases between them. CDR1 SGHDT and CDR2 YYEEEE come from the germline V gene. CDR3 protein: CASSQGLYEQYV. Here the CDR3 DNA reads TGTGCCAGCAGTCAGGGTTTGTACGAGCAGTACGTC.

The genes are TRBV7-2 and TRBJ2-5; the match to TRBD2 covers 8 bases. V lost 3 bases, J lost 3 bases, and 15 bases stayed unmatched. The germline V gene has CDR1 SGHTA and CDR2 FQGNSA. This CDR3 region has 18 residues. The CDR3 DNA reads TGTGCCAGCAGCTTTACCGAGTCGGGGGGGGATAAAAAAGAGACCCAGTACTTC. Its protein is CASSFTESGGDKKETQYF.

The chain carries TRBV7-9 and TRBJ1-1; 9 bases are shared with TRBD1. V was clipped by 4 bases and J by 4 bases; unmatched bases: 7. This CDR3 region has 15 residues. The germline V gene has CDR1 SEHNR and CDR2 FQNEAQ (reference sequence). The CDR3 sequence is CASSSTGGLSTEAFF. The CDR3 DNA reads TGTGCCAGCAGCTCCACAGGGGGCCTAAGCACTGAAGCTTTCTTT.

The chain uses TRBV7-9 and TRBJ2-7, with a tentative D call TRBD1 (5 bases). The CDR3 sequence is 13 residues long. The germline V gene encodes CDR1 SEHNR and CDR2 FQNEAQ (reference sequence). V lost 5 bases and J lost 1, with 9 bases in between. The CDR3, as DNA: TGTGCCAGCAGCCCAGGGATATCCTACGAGCAGTACTTC. Protein product: CASSPGISYEQYF.

The J gene is TRBJ1-2, the V gene TRBV2, with 7 bases identical to TRBD1. V lost 6 bases to trimming and J lost 6 bases; unmatched junction nucleotides: 7. The germline gives CDR1 SNHLY, CDR2 FYNNEI. This CDR3 region has 13 residues. CDR3 in amino acids: CASRTGTADGYTF. For the CDR3, the DNA is TGTGCCAGCAGGACCGGGACAGCCGATGGCTACACCTTC.

The V call is TRBV29-1, the J call TRBJ1-1; TRBD1 agrees at 8 bases. Germline CDR1 SQVTM, CDR2 ANQGSEA. The CDR3 has 13 residues. The V segment lost 4 bases and the J segment 1 base; nucleotides outside the gene matches: 2. The CDR3, as DNA: TGCAGCGTTGCTACAGGGGGGAACACTGAAGCTTTCTTT. Its protein product is CSVATGGNTEAFF. Full variable domain (rest looked up from reference TRBV29-1 and TRBJ1-1): SAVISQKPSRDICQRGTSLTIQCQVDSQVTMMFWYRQQPGQSLTLIATANQGSEATYESGFVIDKFPISRPNLTFSTLTVSNMSPEDSSIYLCSVATGGNTEAFFGQGTRLTVV.

V and J are TRBV15 and TRBJ1-6, with TRBD1 as a possible D gene (6 bases). Germline V gene data show CDR1 as LNHNV and CDR2 as YYDKDF (reference sequence). The V end lost 2 bases, the J end lost 8 bases, and 16 bases lay between the germline ends. The CDR3 is 16 amino acids. CDR3 nucleotide sequence: TGTGCCACCAGCAGACCCGACAGGATTCTGGATTCACCCCTCCACTTT. Amino acids: CATSRPDRILDSPLHF.

The chain carries TRBV27 and TRBJ1-1; no clear D. The CDR3 is made up of 22 amino acids. Trimming pared 5 bases from V and 0 bases from J, leaving 34 bases between. CDR1 and CDR2 from the germline V gene are MNHEY and SMNVEV (reference sequence). CDR3 in DNA: TGTGCCAGCAGTCGCCCCCACAAGTGGACCTTTACCCGGCGGAGGATGAACACTGAAGCTTTCTTT. Residues: CASSRPHKWTFTRRRMNTEAFF.

The chain carries TRBV9 and TRBJ2-2; TRBD1 aligns across 7 bases. The J segment lost 3 bases and the V segment lost 3 bases, leaving 2 bases of the junction unmatched. This CDR3 has 14 residues. Germline CDR1 and CDR2: SGDLS and YYNGEE. CDR3 sequence (DNA): TGTGCCAGCAGCGGACAGGGTGACACCGGGGAGCTGTTTTTT. It yields the protein CASSGQGDTGELFF.

The DNA of the CDR3 is TGCGCCAGCAGCTCGACAGCCTCCGCCGGGGAGCTGTTTTTT. Protein sequence: CASSSTASAGELFF. The chain has TRBV5-1 and TRBJ2-2, with a weak D call TRBD1 (5 bases). V gave up 3 bases and J gave up 6 bases, with 12 bases separating them. Germline V gives CDR1 SGHRS, CDR2 YFSETQ. The CDR3 is made up of 14 amino acids. Supplemented by reference TRBV5-1 and TRBJ2-2, the full variable domain reads KAGVTQTPRYLIKTRGQQVTLSCSPISGHRSVSWYQQTPGQGLQFLFEYFSETQRNKGNFPGRFSGRQFSNSRSEMNVSTLELGDSALYLCASSSTASAGELFFGEGSRLTVL.